Listed here is a single TCR beta chain. Its specificity is not known. This record comes from a study of cytomegalovirus exposure and HLA in healthy donors. Findings and caveats of the study: When analyzed later, a missense DCLRE1C variant was found to be linked to TCR beta V- and J-gene trimming. TCR beta sequences reportedly predicted most subjects' HLA-A and HLA-B alleles accurately.

The PCR ran on 60 Vbeta and 13 Jbeta primers. Assay: immunoSEQ multiplex PCR; the TCRdb copy retains only in-frame clones and omits some. The top ten clones hold more than 0.95% of a sample with roughly 130,000 clones, under 85% of them seen once. The TCR originated in a man younger than 30 in good health and CMV-seronegative. Specimen: PBMCs.

The CDR3 sequence is CASSLQEDEQFF. The CDR3 region has the DNA TGTGCCAGCAGCCTTCAGGAGGATGAGCAGTTCTTC. The chain uses TRBV9 and TRBJ2-1; tentative D call: TRBD2 (5 bases). V shed 4 bases and J shed 8 bases, with 10 bases lying between them. The germline V gene encodes CDR1 SGDLS and CDR2 YYNGEE. The CDR3 spans 12 residues.